The 14 T cell receptor beta chains listed next were all sequenced from one sample in a study of T cell responses to AZD1222 COVID-19 vaccine. The data were produced by immunoSEQ multiplex PCR, yet TCRdb's version contains in-frame clones alone and is incomplete. This sample has 65,000 to 70,000 clones, with roughly 80% found just once. Sample: peripheral blood, taken 28 days after the second AZD1222 dose. The receptors here all came from an adult who received the AZD1222 COVID-19 vaccine.

The chain couples TRBV29-1 to TRBJ1-1; the D gene is possibly TRBD1 (5 bases). V lost 7 bases, J lost 2 bases, and 14 bases lay in between. Germline V CDR1 and CDR2: SQVTM, ANQGSEA. The CDR3 is made up of 13 amino acids. Here the CDR3 reads CSARGWINTEAFF. CDR3 coding DNA: TGCAGCGCTCGGGGCTGGATAAACACTGAAGCTTTCTTT.

This clone was counted only a few times. The chain has TRBV5-6 and TRBJ2-7; 9 nucleotides agree with TRBD1. This CDR3 is built from 14 residues. CDR1 SGHDT and CDR2 YYEEEE come from the germline V gene. V lost 2 bases to trimming and J lost 2 bases; unmatched junction nucleotides: 2. The CDR3 coding sequence is TGTGCCAGCAGCTTCGGGACAGGGACCTACGAGCAGTACTTC. Amino acid sequence: CASSFGTGTYEQYF. The whole variable domain, remainder taken from reference TRBV5-6 and TRBJ2-7, is DAGVTQSPTHLIKTRGQQVTLRCSPKSGHDTVSWYQQALGQGPQFIFQYYEEEERQRGNFPDRFSGHQFPNYSSELNVNALLLGDSALYLCASSFGTGTYEQYFGPGTRLTVT.

The chain uses TRBV29-1 and TRBJ1-1; D gene ambiguous. From germline, CDR1 is SQVTM and CDR2 ANQGSEA. V shed 4 bases and J shed 0 bases, with 12 bases lying between them. The CDR3 sequence is 14 residues long. The CDR3 sequence: CSVVTRQVNTEAFF. The DNA of the CDR3 is TGCAGCGTTGTAACTCGGCAGGTGAACACTGAAGCTTTCTTT.

The chain employs TRBV18 and TRBJ1-4; 8 bases are shared with TRBD1. Trimming removed 3 bases from V and 6 bases from J; junction bases left unmatched: 0. CDR1 and CDR2 (germline): KGHSH, LQKENI. The CDR3 runs to 13 residues. The DNA for the CDR3 is TGTGCCAGCTCACCGGACAGGGATGAAAAACTGTTTTTT. Encoded protein: CASSPDRDEKLFF.

The chain's CDR3 is CASSQRRTYEQYF. CDR3 bases: TGTGCCAGCAGCCAGCGGCGTACCTACGAGCAGTACTTC. The V call is TRBV27, the J call TRBJ2-7; the D gene is possibly TRBD2 (5 bases). The CDR3 consists of 13 residues. Germline CDR1 MNHEY, CDR2 SMNVEV (reference sequence). With 6 bases removed from V and 2 bases from J, the gap between germline ends came to 11 bases.

This clone was found once. CDR3 sequence (DNA): TGTGCCAGCAGCCGTGGCCAGGGATACAATGAGCAGTTCTTC. It encodes CASSRGQGYNEQFF. The V gene is TRBV5-6, the J gene TRBJ2-1, with TRBD1 as a possible D gene (5 bases). Trimming removed 4 bases at V and 4 bases at J, with 12 bases between. Germline loops: CDR1 SGHDT, CDR2 YYEEEE. CDR3 length equals 14 residues.

The chain links TRBV28 to TRBJ1-5, with 7 bases matching TRBD1. Trimming cost V 3 bases and J 0 bases; bases outside gene matches: 8. Germline V lookup: CDR1 MDHEN, CDR2 SYDVKM. There are 17 residues in the CDR3. The CDR3 nucleotides read TGTGCCAGCAGTTTGTTCCAGGGGGGGTATAGCAATCAGCCCCAGCATTTT. Translating gives CASSLFQGGYSNQPQHF.

The CDR3 DNA sequence: TGCGCCAGCAGCCACGGGGGCCTTACCTACAATGAGCAGTTCTTC. Translation gives CASSHGGLTYNEQFF. The chain combines TRBV4-1 with TRBJ2-1; D tentatively reads TRBD1 or TRBD2 (6 bases each). CDR3 size: 15 residues. Germline CDR1 reads MGHRA; CDR2 reads YSYEKL. V lost 3 bases, J lost 2 bases, and 11 bases lay in between.

This sequence joins TRBV5-1 and TRBJ2-2; D is undetermined. CDR1 SGHRS and CDR2 YFSETQ come from the germline V gene. The CDR3 is made up of 13 amino acids. V lost 2 bases and J 4 bases, leaving 6 bases between the germline ends. CDR3 loop: CASSLTGTGELFF. For the CDR3, the DNA is TGCGCCAGCAGCTTAACGGGCACCGGGGAGCTGTTTTTT.

The chain joins TRBV23-1 to TRBJ1-5, with D maybe TRBD1 (5 bases). TRBV23-1 is flagged as an ORF with uncertain function. This CDR3 has 15 residues. Between the trimmed V and J ends, which lost 2 bases and 5 bases, there was a span of 13 bases. CDR3 DNA sequence: TGCGCCAGCAGTCAAGGGGCTAGAACGTATCAGCCCCAGCATTTT. It codes for CASSQGARTYQPQHF.

The chain links TRBV28 to TRBJ2-7, with TRBD2 matching 15 bases. The V gene's germline CDR1 is MDHEN and CDR2 SYDVKM. The CDR3 is 16 amino acids. V dropped 4 bases and J dropped 2; count of bases not matched to a gene: 3. DNA of the CDR3: TGTGCCAGCAGTTGGGGACTAGCGGGGGGAACCTACGAGCAGTACTTC. Translated, it gives CASSWGLAGGTYEQYF.

The gene calls are TRBV4-3 and TRBJ1-1, with 7 bases that match TRBD1. Germline V gene lookup returns CDR1 LGHNA and CDR2 YSLEER. Trimming at V came to 0 bases and at J to 1 base, leaving 5 bases not matched to a gene. The CDR3 has 16 amino acids. The CDR3 DNA is TGCGCCAGCAGCCAAGACTCGAGGGGGCCGAACACTGAAGCTTTCTTT. This sequence encodes CASSQDSRGPNTEAFF.

The chain recombines TRBV28 with TRBJ2-5, with TRBD2 identical over 7 bases. This CDR3 has 17 amino acids. Germline CDR1 and CDR2: MDHEN and SYDVKM. V was pared by 6 bases and J by 4 bases, with 17 bases of the junction left unmatched. This CDR3 reads CASSILGDYLRGETQYF. CDR3 in DNA: TGTGCCAGCAGCATACTAGGGGACTACCTAAGGGGAGAGACCCAGTACTTC.

This clone was found once. The chain carries TRBV6-6 and TRBJ1-1, with TRBD1 identical over 10 bases. V trimming: 6 bases; J trimming: 3 bases; junction bases outside the gene matches: 10. This CDR3 comprises 16 residues. Looked up from germline, CDR1 is MNHNY and CDR2 is SVGAGI (reference sequence). CDR3 protein: CASSRRQGARDTEAFF. The CDR3, as DNA: TGTGCCAGCAGCCGGCGACAGGGGGCGCGAGACACTGAAGCTTTCTTT.